These 14 T cell receptor beta chains were sequenced from one sample in a study of blood T cell repertoires in COVID-19. TCRdb's copy holds only in-frame clones and misses some; the assay was immunoSEQ multiplex PCR. The repertoire consists of 400,000 to 450,000 clones, with over 75% occurring once and the leading ten covering around 1.1%. Sequenced material: PBMCs or T cells enriched from blood (not recorded which). These receptors were obtained from a man aged 25-45 years who had recovered from COVID-19.

This clone was recorded only once. V gene TRBV28 combines with J gene TRBJ1-4, with D uncertain. The V gene's germline CDR1 is MDHEN and CDR2 SYDVKM. Trimming pared 6 bases from V and 3 bases from J, leaving 17 bases between. The CDR3 runs 16 residues. Written as DNA, the CDR3 is TGTGCCAGCAGGAATCACTCCCCCCTATCTAATGAAAAACTGTTTTTT. Translating gives CASRNHSPLSNEKLFF.

V usage is TRBV14 and J usage is TRBJ2-1; the match to TRBD1 covers 7 bases. This CDR3 is 12 amino acids long. The germline V gene encodes CDR1 SGHDN and CDR2 FVKESK. V shed 6 bases and J 8 bases; nucleotides not matched to a gene: 4. DNA for the CDR3: TGTGCCAGCAGGGGACAGTCCGATGAGCAGTTCTTC. Protein product: CASRGQSDEQFF.

The V and J genes are TRBV2 and TRBJ1-5; D is ambiguous. Germline lookup yields CDR1 SNHLY and CDR2 FYNNEI. This CDR3 comprises 14 residues. The V and J ends lost 3 bases and 2 bases respectively, with 8 bases between them. The CDR3 reads CASSDFRGNQPQHF. As DNA, the CDR3 is TGTGCCAGCAGTGACTTCCGGGGCAATCAGCCCCAGCATTTT.

This clone has only one observation. The rearrangement uses TRBV3-1 (or the pseudogene TRBV3-2) and TRBJ1-1; D is perhaps TRBD1 (5 bases). V was clipped by 4 bases and J by 8 bases, with 14 bases between them. CDR3 length: 13 residues. Germline CDR1 reads LGHDT; CDR2 reads YNNKEL (reference sequence). CDR3 coding DNA: TGTGCCAGCAGCCGCGAGACAGTGAGGGAAGCTTTCTTT. Translated, it gives CASSRETVREAFF.

V usage is TRBV27 and J usage is TRBJ1-2, with a tentative D call TRBD1 (5 bases). V was shortened by 6 bases and J by 5 bases, with 19 bases between the two germline ends. Germline V CDR1 and CDR2: MNHEY, SMNVEV (reference sequence). The CDR3 contains 15 residues. CDR3 sequence: CASSPGRQLGYGYTF. The CDR3 DNA is TGTGCCAGCAGCCCCGGTCGACAGCTGGGGTATGGCTACACCTTC.

The rearrangement links TRBV5-6 to TRBJ2-7; D unclear. Germline lookup yields CDR1 SGHDT and CDR2 YYEEEE. The CDR3 has 15 residues. Between the trimmed V and J ends, which lost 4 bases and 0 bases, there was a span of 14 bases. CDR3 in DNA: TGTGCCAGCAGCAGAACTCTCGCCTACTCCTACGAGCAGTACTTC. It specifies CASSRTLAYSYEQYF.

The chain is built from TRBV5-1 and TRBJ1-4, with 7 bases that match TRBD1. The V gene's germline CDR1 is SGHRS and CDR2 YFSETQ. J lost 0 bases, V lost 4 bases, and 6 bases had no gene match. The length of the CDR3 is 16 residues. The CDR3 reads CASSPRQGSTNEKLFF. The CDR3 DNA follows: TGCGCCAGCAGCCCAAGACAGGGCTCAACTAATGAAAAACTGTTTTTT.

The chain combines TRBV6-2 or TRBV6-3 with TRBJ1-1, with TRBD1 matching over 9 bases. CDR1 and CDR2 from the germline V gene are MNHEY and SVGEGT. The CDR3 loop spans 14 amino acids. Trimming at V came to 0 bases and at J to 7 bases, leaving 3 bases not matched to a gene. The CDR3 bases are TGTGCCAGCAGTTACTCGAGGACAGGGGATGAAGCTTTCTTT. Its protein product is CASSYSRTGDEAFF.

This CDR3 reads CSASGTGVGELFF. In DNA, the CDR3 is TGCAGTGCTAGTGGTACAGGGGTCGGGGAGCTGTTTTTT. The chain employs TRBV20-1 and TRBJ2-2; 7 bases line up with TRBD1. Germline V gene lookup returns CDR1 DFQATT and CDR2 SNEGSKA (reference sequence). Unmatched junction bases numbered 5, after V lost 3 bases and J lost 7 bases. The CDR3 length is 13 residues.

The table lists this clone with a count of one. The V gene is TRBV19, the J gene TRBJ2-7, with D maybe TRBD1 (6 bases). The length of the CDR3 is 14 residues. Germline V CDR1 and CDR2: LNHDA, SQIVND (reference sequence). The germline V and J ends were trimmed by 3 bases and 3 bases, with 12 bases remaining between them. CDR3 nucleotide sequence: TGTGCCAGTAGTATCCAGGGGTATCTCTACGAGCAGTACTTC. This gives the protein CASSIQGYLYEQYF.

V gene TRBV2 combines with J gene TRBJ2-5; 7 bases are a match to TRBD2. Germline V lookup: CDR1 SNHLY, CDR2 FYNNEI. The length of the CDR3 is 14 residues. With V trimmed by 3 bases and J by 5 bases, 6 bases remained unmatched. The CDR3 region has the DNA TGTGCCAGCAGTGACGCGGGAGTTGTGGAGACCCAGTACTTC. This translates into CASSDAGVVETQYF.

The J gene is TRBJ1-4, the V gene TRBV9; unclear D gene. Trimming stripped 0 bases from V and 4 bases from J, with 10 bases between. This CDR3 region has 15 residues. Germline CDR1 SGDLS, CDR2 YYNGEE. The CDR3 sequence: CASSVGGSDNEKLFF. In DNA, the CDR3 is TGTGCCAGCAGCGTAGGTGGCAGCGATAATGAAAAACTGTTTTTT.

The chain is built from TRBV12-3 or TRBV12-4 and TRBJ1-2; possible D gene TRBD1, 5 bases. The CDR3 sequence is 12 residues long. V gave up 2 bases and J gave up 8 bases, with 9 bases separating them. CDR3 sequence reads: CASSLQGSGYTF. The CDR3, as DNA: TGTGCCAGCAGTTTACAGGGATCGGGCTACACCTTC.

This chain uses TRBV28 with TRBJ1-2; no reliable D call. This CDR3 has 12 residues. Trimming stripped 8 bases from V and 5 bases from J, with 12 bases between. Germline V gene data show CDR1 as MDHEN and CDR2 as SYDVKM. In DNA, the CDR3 is TGTGCCAGCTCGGAGAATTTATATGGCTACACCTTC. It encodes CASSENLYGYTF.